This T cell receptor (beta chain) was retrieved from a study of T-cell memory formation after mild COVID-19. Germline values: CDR1 MGHRA, CDR2 YSYEKL. This CDR3 region has 16 residues. The V segment lost 3 bases and the J segment 2 bases; nucleotides outside the gene matches: 4. Findings and caveats of the study: Clonal second-wave expansions that peaked on day 37 had unconfirmed SARS-CoV-2 specificity.

Of note for this clonotype: Its target is not known.

The authors produced TCR alpha and TCR beta cDNA libraries with sample barcodes and UMIs by 5'RACE using constant-segment primers. TCRdb re-called the 5' RACE reads with MiXCR, one entry per CDR3 protein. This table holds roughly 550,000 distinct CDR3 sequences, roughly 22% found once. This TCR was recovered from an adult woman who had mild COVID-19 (a few samples of this study predate the infection). Cell type and time point are not known. Sequencing used PBMCs or a T cell subset sorted from them (not recorded which). V usage is TRBV4-1 and J usage is TRBJ2-1, with 10 bases that match TRBD1. CDR3 nucleotide sequence: TGCGCCAGCAGCCACGCAGGACAGGGGGCCTACAATGAGCAGTTCTTC. Protein: CASSHAGQGAYNEQFF.